The 13 T cell receptor beta chains below all came from one sample that was sequenced in a study of T cells in Graves' hyperthyroidism and ophthalmopathy. RNA transcripts served as the template for amplifying TCR beta CDR3 regions. HTBI primers were used for first-round RT-PCR of the TCR CDR3. A single record per CDR3 protein comes from TCRdb applying MiXCR to the multiplex PCR reads. The sample consists of a few hundred thousand distinct CDR3 sequences, roughly 13% of them appearing once. The sample taken for sequencing was blood. The origin of the receptors is a woman aged 40 to 50 with Graves' ophthalmopathy.

Only a few counts were recorded for this clonotype. The chain couples TRBV27 to TRBJ1-6; D unclear. Trimming stripped 7 bases from V and 9 bases from J, with 13 bases between. CDR3 length: 13 amino acids. Germline V CDR1 and CDR2: MNHEY, SMNVEV (reference sequence). CDR3: CASTSVGSSPLHF. Written as DNA, the CDR3 is TGTGCCAGCACCAGCGTGGGATCTTCACCCCTCCACTTT.

In this sample, this clonotype turned up a few times. The V gene is TRBV6-1, the J gene TRBJ1-5; D remains ambiguous. V was trimmed by 5 bases and J by 2 bases, leaving 13 bases between them. The CDR3 is made up of 15 amino acids. Germline lookup yields CDR1 MNHNS and CDR2 SASEGT. DNA of the CDR3: TGTGCCAGCAGTAGAACCTCCGGGGGCAATCAGCCCCAGCATTTT. Protein product: CASSRTSGGNQPQHF.

This clonotype was observed at least ten times. V and J are TRBV2 and TRBJ2-1; TRBD2 aligns across 10 bases. V gave up 3 bases and J gave up 2 bases; unmatched junction bases: 4. The CDR3 totals 16 residues. Germline V lookup: CDR1 SNHLY, CDR2 FYNNEI. CDR3 sequence: CASSDERGGPYNEQFF. Written as DNA, the CDR3 is TGTGCCAGCAGTGATGAGCGGGGGGGGCCCTACAATGAGCAGTTCTTC.

V is TRBV5-1 and J is TRBJ2-3; no reliable D call. Germline lookup yields CDR1 SGHRS and CDR2 YFSETQ. The CDR3 runs 13 residues. Trimming removed 4 bases at V and 5 bases at J, with 11 bases between. CDR3 sequence: CASSPSPEDTQYF. The CDR3 DNA reads TGCGCCAGCAGCCCCTCCCCAGAAGATACGCAGTATTTT.

In its sample, this clonotype was seen many times. The chain employs TRBV12-3 or TRBV12-4 and TRBJ1-5, with D unclear. The CDR3 spans 13 residues. V dropped 3 bases and J dropped 5 bases, with 8 bases sitting between them. The chain's CDR3 is CASSLNGYQPQHF. The DNA of the CDR3 is TGTGCCAGCAGTTTGAATGGTTATCAGCCCCAGCATTTT.

This clonotype has just a few counts. V usage is TRBV19 and J usage is TRBJ2-5; TRBD2 might be the D (6 bases). This CDR3 spans 14 amino acids. V was pared by 3 bases and J by 4 bases, with 12 bases between. Germline loops: CDR1 LNHDA, CDR2 SQIVND (reference sequence). The CDR3 here is CASSIGGVAETQYF. CDR3 sequence (DNA): TGTGCCAGTAGTATTGGCGGGGTTGCAGAGACCCAGTACTTC.

J is TRBJ2-7 and V is TRBV28; 9 nucleotides match TRBD1. Germline V gene sequence: CDR1 MDHEN, CDR2 SYDVKM. The V segment lost 4 bases and the J segment 5 bases; nucleotides outside the gene matches: 9. The length of the CDR3 is 15 residues. The CDR3: CASSSVQDRGHEQYF. The DNA for the CDR3 is TGTGCCAGCAGTTCTGTCCAGGACAGGGGCCACGAGCAGTACTTC. Complete variable domain (other parts from reference TRBV28 and TRBJ2-7): DVKVTQSSRYLVKRTGEKVFLECVQDMDHENMFWYRQDPGLGLRLIYFSYDVKMKEKGDIPEGYSVSREKKERFSLILESASTNQTSMYLCASSSVQDRGHEQYFGPGTRLTVT.

This clonotype was seen at least ten times. The rearrangement joins TRBV6-1 to TRBJ2-3; tentatively, D is TRBD2 (6 bases). The CDR3 consists of 16 residues. Trimming removed 5 bases at V and 4 bases at J, with 19 bases between. CDR1 and CDR2 (germline): MNHNS, SASEGT. The CDR3 loop is CASSKRVASVSDTQYF. Here the CDR3 DNA reads TGTGCCAGCAGTAAAAGGGTGGCTAGCGTTTCAGATACGCAGTATTTT.

This clonotype was found many times. V gene TRBV2 combines with J gene TRBJ2-2; D perhaps matches TRBD1 (5 bases). V lost 3 bases to trimming and J lost 5 bases, with 7 bases between them. This CDR3 has 13 amino acids. The germline V gene has CDR1 SNHLY and CDR2 FYNNEI. CDR3 loop: CASSDRGTGELFF. The CDR3 DNA follows: TGTGCCAGCAGTGATAGGGGAACCGGGGAGCTGTTTTTT.

Notes on this clonotype: One base away lies a much larger clone, so this may be a sequencing read error. The genes are TRBV6-1 and TRBJ1-5; D uncertain. The germline V and J ends were trimmed by 2 bases and 6 bases, with 17 bases remaining between them. Germline V gene sequence: CDR1 MNHNS, CDR2 SASEGT. The CDR3 spans 16 residues. The CDR3 nucleotides are TGTGCCAGCAGTGAAAACGTGGGGAGACGCAGTCAGCCCCAGCATTTT. Protein sequence: CASSENVGRRSQPQHF.

The sample holds many counts of this clonotype. J is TRBJ1-1 and V is TRBV20-1, with D maybe TRBD1 (6 bases). Germline loops: CDR1 DFQATT, CDR2 SNEGSKA (reference sequence). V gave up 1 base and J gave up 4 bases, with 16 bases separating them. The CDR3 runs to 15 residues. The CDR3 DNA reads TGCAGTGCTAGAGGAAGGATCGGGGGCGGCACTGAAGCTTTCTTT. Protein product: CSARGRIGGGTEAFF.

This clonotype was observed at least ten times. The rearrangement joins TRBV28 to TRBJ2-7, with D tentatively TRBD1 or TRBD2 (5 bases each). The CDR3 is 13 residues long. V was pared by 4 bases and J by 2 bases, with 9 bases between. CDR1 and CDR2 (germline): MDHEN, SYDVKM. The CDR3 loop is CASSSTGPYEQYF. In DNA, the CDR3 is TGTGCCAGCAGTTCGACGGGGCCCTACGAGCAGTACTTC.

At least ten counts were recorded for this clonotype. The rearrangement joins TRBV27 to TRBJ2-7; tentatively, D is TRBD2 (6 bases). V shed 8 bases and J shed 3 bases, with 11 bases lying between them. Germline CDR1 is MNHEY and CDR2 is SMNVEV (reference sequence). The CDR3 contains 12 residues. In nucleotides, the CDR3 is TGTGCCAGCGGTTCGGGGGTCTACGAGCAGTACTTC. Amino acids: CASGSGVYEQYF.